A single sample gave rise to the 5 T cell receptor beta chains below, sequenced in a study of blood T cell repertoires in COVID-19. Profiled with immunoSEQ multiplex PCR; TCRdb holds only in-frame clones, not every one. This table holds 250,000 or so clones, 75% to 90% found once. Sequenced: PBMCs or T cells enriched from blood (not recorded which). Receptor source: a woman in her 30s who had been exposed to COVID-19.

As for this clone: Other DNA sequences within the sample encode an identical CDR3. CDR3 in amino acids: CASSIGGGTEAFF. The CDR3 DNA reads as TGTGCCAGTAGTATTGGGGGCGGCACTGAAGCTTTCTTT. The V call is TRBV19, the J call TRBJ1-1, with D possibly being TRBD1 (6 bases). The CDR3 sequence is 13 residues long. The germline V gene encodes CDR1 LNHDA and CDR2 SQIVND (reference sequence). Trimming removed 3 bases from V and 4 bases from J, with 9 bases in between.

There are a few counts of this clone. The chain links TRBV11-3 to TRBJ1-1; D call uncertain. The CDR3 consists of 14 residues. The germline V and J ends were trimmed by 4 bases and 1 base, with 10 bases remaining between them. Germline V gene data show CDR1 as SGHNT and CDR2 as YENEEA. CDR3 sequence: CASSYAGRNTEAFF. In nucleotides, the CDR3 is TGTGCCAGCAGCTATGCGGGTCGGAACACTGAAGCTTTCTTT.

The V gene is TRBV6-5, the J gene TRBJ1-2; 7 bases fit TRBD1. V trimming: 6 bases; J trimming: 7 bases; junction bases outside the gene matches: 5. Germline loops: CDR1 MNHEY, CDR2 SVGAGI. This CDR3 region has 12 residues. The DNA of the CDR3 is TGTGCCAGCAGCAGAGACAGGGTTGGCTACACCTTC. The encoded protein is CASSRDRVGYTF.

The rearrangement links TRBV3-1 (or the pseudogene TRBV3-2) to TRBJ2-7; 13 bases match TRBD2. There are 16 residues in the CDR3. J lost 3 bases, V lost 4 bases, and 6 bases had no gene match. The germline V gene has CDR1 LGHDT and CDR2 YNNKEL (reference sequence). The CDR3 reads CASSPPGLAGIYEQYF. DNA for the CDR3: TGTGCCAGCAGCCCTCCGGGACTAGCGGGAATCTACGAGCAGTACTTC.

The chain combines TRBV13 with TRBJ2-3; no firm D call. The length of the CDR3 is 15 residues. The V end lost 2 bases, the J end lost 4 bases, and 13 bases lay between the germline ends. Germline loops: CDR1 PRHDT, CDR2 FYEKMQ (reference sequence). Here the CDR3 reads CASSLMGSGADTQYF. CDR3 DNA sequence: TGTGCCAGCAGCTTAATGGGTTCCGGAGCAGATACGCAGTATTTT.